What follows are 5 T cell receptor beta chains derived from one specimen sequenced in a study of PD-1 blockade in mismatch repair-deficient tumors listed by TCRdb under 2017. The library was made by the immunoSEQ multiplex PCR assay. TCRdb holds this immuneACCESS table with in-frame rearrangements only. Some clones are missing; in checked studies, unresolved V genes explain under half, and the rest has no known cause. The sample table contains around 40,000 clones; only one count was recorded for 65% to 85% of them. The ten most abundant clones make up around 1% of the sample. The sample consisted of PBMCs, taken roughly 39 weeks after starting pembrolizumab. These receptors all stem from an adult with mismatch repair-deficient cancer.

DNA of the CDR3: TGTGCCAGCAGCTGGACTAGCGGGAGGCAAGAGACCCAGTACTTC. Its translation: CASSWTSGRQETQYF. The chain couples TRBV11-2 to TRBJ2-5, with 14 bases aligning to TRBD2. Germline assignment: CDR1 SGHAT and CDR2 FQNNGV. The CDR3 spans 15 residues. Germline trimming cut 4 bases from V and 2 bases from J; bases unmatched to any gene: 0.

The chain employs TRBV9 and TRBJ2-1; 7 positions match TRBD2. Germline CDR1 is SGDLS and CDR2 is YYNGEE. The CDR3 runs to 15 residues. V lost 1 base and J lost 6; bases outside the gene matches: 7. CDR3 nucleotides: TGTGCCAGCAGCGTAACCAGCGGGAATTTCAATGAGCAGTTCTTC. As protein: CASSVTSGNFNEQFF.

V is TRBV2 and J is TRBJ1-2; 8 nucleotides align to TRBD1. Germline trimming cut 6 bases from V and 4 bases from J; bases unmatched to any gene: 7. The CDR3 is 14 residues long. Germline-derived CDR1 and CDR2 are SNHLY and FYNNEI. The CDR3 loop is CASSETGGVYGYTF. The CDR3 DNA sequence: TGTGCCAGCAGCGAAACAGGGGGAGTCTATGGCTACACCTTC.

This clone was recorded only once. The chain employs TRBV27 and TRBJ2-3; unclear D gene. Germline-derived CDR1 and CDR2 are MNHEY and SMNVEV (reference sequence). The CDR3 is made up of 15 amino acids. V gave up 2 bases and J gave up 0 bases, with 9 bases separating them. CDR3 loop: CASSLTRSSTDTQYF. The CDR3 nucleotides read TGTGCCAGCAGTTTAACCAGGTCTAGCACAGATACGCAGTATTTT.

V usage is TRBV7-9 and J usage is TRBJ2-4, with a tentative D call TRBD1 (5 bases). This CDR3 region has 17 residues. The V gene's germline CDR1 is SEHNR and CDR2 FQNEAQ (reference sequence). The V and J ends lost 2 bases and 0 bases respectively, with 14 bases between them. CDR3 nucleotide sequence: TGTGCCAGCAGCTTATCAGGGCAGAACTTAGCCAAAAACATTCAGTACTTC. It codes for CASSLSGQNLAKNIQYF.